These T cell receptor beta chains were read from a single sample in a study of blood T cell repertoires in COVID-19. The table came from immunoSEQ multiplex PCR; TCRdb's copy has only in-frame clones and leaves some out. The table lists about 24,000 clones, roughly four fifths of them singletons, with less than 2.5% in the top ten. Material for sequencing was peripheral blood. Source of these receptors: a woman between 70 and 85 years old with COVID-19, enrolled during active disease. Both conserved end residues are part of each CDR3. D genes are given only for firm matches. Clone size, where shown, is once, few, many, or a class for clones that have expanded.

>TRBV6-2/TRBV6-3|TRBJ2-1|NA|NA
CASSYPEVVLTHEQFF
TGTGCCAGCAGTTACCCGGAGGTAGTTCTCACTCATGAGCAGTTCTTC
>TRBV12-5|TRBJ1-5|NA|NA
CASGSTAPNQPQHF
TGTGCTAGTGGTTCCACAGCACCGAATCAGCCCCAGCATTTT
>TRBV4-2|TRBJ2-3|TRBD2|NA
CASSQEASGSADTQYF
TGTGCCAGCAGCCAAGAGGCTAGCGGGAGTGCAGATACGCAGTATTTT
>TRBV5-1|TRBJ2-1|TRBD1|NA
CASSTTPQGALPIEQFF
TGCGCCAGCAGCACGACCCCACAGGGGGCTTTACCGATTGAGCAGTTCTTC
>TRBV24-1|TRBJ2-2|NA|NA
CATSDLEPSGELFF
TGTGCCACCAGTGATTTGGAGCCGTCCGGGGAGCTGTTTTTT
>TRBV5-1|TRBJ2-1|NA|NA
CASSLASGRVYNEQFF
TGCGCCAGCAGCTTGGCCTCGGGAAGGGTATACAATGAGCAGTTCTTC
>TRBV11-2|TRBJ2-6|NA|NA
CASSSLSPRANVLTF
TGTGCCAGCAGCTCCCTTAGCCCCCGGGCCAACGTCCTGACTTTC
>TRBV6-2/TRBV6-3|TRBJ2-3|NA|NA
CASSPTRLADTQYF
TGTGCCAGCAGCCCAACTAGGCTCGCAGATACGCAGTATTTT
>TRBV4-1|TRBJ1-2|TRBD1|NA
CASSQEDRANYGYTF
TGCGCCAGCAGCCAGGAGGACAGGGCGAACTATGGCTACACCTTC
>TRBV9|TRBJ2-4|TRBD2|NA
CASSVEAGGPNLAKNIQYF
TGTGCCAGCAGCGTAGAAGCGGGGGGGCCTAATTTAGCCAAAAACATTCAGTACTTC
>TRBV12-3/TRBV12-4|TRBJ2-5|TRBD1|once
CATGQVPETQYF
TGTGCCACCGGACAGGTCCCAGAGACCCAGTACTTC
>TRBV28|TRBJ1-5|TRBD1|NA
CASSTAGTGVGTQHF
TGTGCCAGCAGTACCGCCGGGACAGGGGTTGGGACCCAGCATTTT
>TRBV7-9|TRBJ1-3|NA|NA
CASSLKGGLDTIYF
TGTGCCAGCAGCTTAAAAGGGGGTTTAGACACCATATATTTT
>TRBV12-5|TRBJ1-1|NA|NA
CASGPVRANTEAFF
TGTGCTAGTGGTCCGGTCAGGGCGAACACTGAAGCTTTCTTT
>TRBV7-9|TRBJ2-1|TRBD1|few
CASSFRTGVYNEQFF
TGTGCCAGCAGCTTTCGGACAGGGGTATACAATGAGCAGTTCTTC
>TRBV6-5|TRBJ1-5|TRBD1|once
CASSTGGPNQPQHF
TGTGCCAGCAGCACAGGGGGCCCCAATCAGCCCCAGCATTTT